The entry below describes one TCR beta chain. Authors' methods: Cell counts per sample came from amplifying reference gene primers. Generated by immunoSEQ multiplex PCR, the TCRdb table keeps only in-frame clones and is missing some. V, J and clone size derive from that table, while D and trimming were established from the DNA sequence. Among roughly 79,000 clones listed, around 84% were seen once. The source of the sample is a study of blood T cell repertoires in COVID-19. Sequenced material: peripheral blood. The receptor comes from a man in his fifties with acute or convalescent COVID-19.

DNA of the CDR3: TGTGCCAGCAGCCAGGGTTGGGGGGGCTCCTACGAGCAGTACTTC. Its translation is CASSQGWGGSYEQYF. The rearrangement joins TRBV5-6 to TRBJ2-7, with TRBD2 identical over 7 bases. The V and J ends lost 4 bases and 0 bases, in that order; junction bases with no gene match: 7. Germline loops: CDR1 SGHDT, CDR2 YYEEEE. CDR3 size: 15 residues.